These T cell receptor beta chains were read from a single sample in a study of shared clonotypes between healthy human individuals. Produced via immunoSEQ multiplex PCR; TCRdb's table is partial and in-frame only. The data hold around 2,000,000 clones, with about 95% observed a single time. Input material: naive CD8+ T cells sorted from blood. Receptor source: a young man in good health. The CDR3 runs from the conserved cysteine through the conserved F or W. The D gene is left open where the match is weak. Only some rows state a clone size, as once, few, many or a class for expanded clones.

CDR3: CSVEGTNQGYYEQYF
DNA: TGCAGCGTTGAAGGGACCAATCAGGGTTACTACGAGCAGTACTTC
size: NA
length: 15
J: TRBJ2-7
V: TRBV29-1
D: NA

CDR3: CASSQSRGQGGNQPQHF
DNA: TGCGCCAGCAGTCAATCGCGGGGGCAAGGAGGCAATCAGCCCCAGCATTTT
size: NA
length: 17
J: TRBJ1-5
V: TRBV23-1
D: NA

CDR3: CASSPDRVNEQFF
DNA: TGCGCCAGCAGCCCGGACAGGGTCAATGAGCAGTTCTTC
size: NA
length: 13
J: TRBJ2-1
V: TRBV4-1
D: TRBD1

CDR3: CASSPPPFLEQYF
DNA: TGTGCCAGCAGCCCTCCCCCCTTCCTGGAGCAGTACTTC
size: NA
length: 13
J: TRBJ2-7
V: TRBV7-2
D: NA

CDR3: CASSGLVNTEAFF
DNA: TGTGCCAGTAGTGGTTTAGTGAACACTGAAGCTTTCTTT
size: NA
length: 13
J: TRBJ1-1
V: TRBV19
D: NA

CDR3: CASRLTSGDSYEQYF
DNA: TGTGCCAGCAGACTTACTAGCGGGGACTCCTACGAGCAGTACTTC
size: NA
length: 15
J: TRBJ2-7
V: TRBV7-9
D: TRBD2

CDR3: CASSIKAEGIGEQYF
DNA: TGTGCCAGTAGTATTAAAGCGGAGGGAATCGGCGAGCAGTACTTC
size: once
length: 15
J: TRBJ2-7
V: TRBV19
D: NA

CDR3: CASSLGGGGPTYEQYF
DNA: TGTGCCAGCAGCTTAGGAGGCGGCGGGCCTACCTACGAGCAGTACTTC
size: once
length: 16
J: TRBJ2-7
V: TRBV5-4
D: NA

CDR3: CASSLAGTGEAFF
DNA: TGCGCCAGCAGCTTGGCCGGGACCGGTGAAGCTTTCTTT
size: NA
length: 13
J: TRBJ1-1
V: TRBV5-1
D: NA

CDR3: CASSSGLAVMRGDEQFF
DNA: TGTGCCAGCAGTTCGGGACTAGCGGTAATGAGGGGCGATGAGCAGTTCTTC
size: NA
length: 17
J: TRBJ2-1
V: TRBV27
D: TRBD2

CDR3: CASSESAFPCTDTQYF
DNA: TGCGCCAGCAGTGAGTCGGCCTTTCCCTGCACAGATACGCAGTATTTT
size: NA
length: 16
J: TRBJ2-3
V: TRBV10-1
D: NA

CDR3: CASSLDNYGYTF
DNA: TGTGCCAGCAGCCTAGACAACTATGGCTACACCTTC
size: NA
length: 12
J: TRBJ1-2
V: TRBV5-5
D: NA

CDR3: CSATTNEKLFF
DNA: TGCAGTGCTACCACTAATGAAAAACTGTTTTTT
size: NA
length: 11
J: TRBJ1-4
V: TRBV20-1
D: NA

CDR3: CASSVGTGGSYEQYF
DNA: TGTGCCAGCAGCGTAGGCACAGGGGGCTCCTACGAGCAGTACTTC
size: NA
length: 15
J: TRBJ2-7
V: TRBV9
D: TRBD1

CDR3: CASSWGLASEQFF
DNA: TGTGCCAGCAGCTGGGGACTAGCCAGTGAGCAGTTCTTC
size: NA
length: 13
J: TRBJ2-1
V: TRBV7-8
D: TRBD2

CDR3: CASSMVRRQSYGYTF
DNA: TGTGCCAGTAGTATGGTGAGACGGCAGTCCTATGGCTACACCTTC
size: NA
length: 15
J: TRBJ1-2
V: TRBV19
D: NA

CDR3: CASSQGTGTYEQYF
DNA: TGTGCCAGCTCACAGGGGACAGGGACCTACGAGCAGTACTTC
size: once
length: 14
J: TRBJ2-7
V: TRBV18
D: TRBD1

CDR3: CASSLSPGTTSYEQYF
DNA: TGTGCCAGCAGTTTATCCCCGGGGACCACCTCCTACGAGCAGTACTTC
size: NA
length: 16
J: TRBJ2-7
V: TRBV27
D: NA

CDR3: CASSPTSGLYNEQFF
DNA: TGTGCCAGCAGCCCGACTAGCGGGCTATACAATGAGCAGTTCTTC
size: NA
length: 15
J: TRBJ2-1
V: TRBV7-2
D: TRBD2

CDR3: CASSAGDTEAFF
DNA: TGTGCCTCCTCGGCAGGGGACACTGAAGCTTTCTTT
size: NA
length: 12
J: TRBJ1-1
V: TRBV15
D: NA

CDR3: CASSVGQEANTGELFF
DNA: TGTGCCAGCAGCGTAGGACAGGAAGCGAACACCGGGGAGCTGTTTTTT
size: NA
length: 16
J: TRBJ2-2
V: TRBV9
D: NA

CDR3: CASSQDRGLFDEQFF
DNA: TGCGCCAGCAGCCAAGATCGAGGTCTCTTTGATGAGCAGTTCTTC
size: NA
length: 15
J: TRBJ2-1
V: TRBV4-3
D: NA

CDR3: CASSYEPTGTGYTF
DNA: TGTGCCAGCAGCTACGAACCGACTGGAACAGGCTACACCTTC
size: NA
length: 14
J: TRBJ1-2
V: TRBV11-2
D: NA

CDR3: CASSEILAGADEQFF
DNA: TGCGCCAGCAGTGAAATACTAGCGGGAGCGGATGAGCAGTTCTTC
size: once
length: 15
J: TRBJ2-1
V: TRBV10-2
D: TRBD2

CDR3: CASWVRGRNNQPQHF
DNA: TGTGCCAGCTGGGTGAGGGGGCGCAACAATCAGCCCCAGCATTTT
size: NA
length: 15
J: TRBJ1-5
V: TRBV5-6
D: TRBD1

CDR3: CASSGRWGQNSYNEQFF
DNA: TGCGCCAGCAGTGGCCGTTGGGGACAGAATTCCTACAATGAGCAGTTCTTC
size: NA
length: 17
J: TRBJ2-1
V: TRBV10-2
D: TRBD1

CDR3: CASSTVTTQETQYF
DNA: TGTGCCAGCAGCACCGTCACGACTCAAGAGACCCAGTACTTC
size: NA
length: 14
J: TRBJ2-5
V: TRBV7-9
D: NA

CDR3: CSADGTGETYNEQFF
DNA: TGCAGCGCGGACGGGACAGGGGAAACCTACAATGAGCAGTTCTTC
size: NA
length: 15
J: TRBJ2-1
V: TRBV29-1
D: TRBD1

CDR3: CASSPPATHYGYTF
DNA: TGTGCCAGCAGCCCCCCGGCAACGCACTATGGCTACACCTTC
size: NA
length: 14
J: TRBJ1-2
V: TRBV6-5
D: NA

CDR3: CAIRDSGRGATGELFF
DNA: TGTGCCATCAGAGATAGCGGGAGAGGTGCCACCGGGGAGCTGTTTTTT
size: NA
length: 16
J: TRBJ2-2
V: TRBV10-3
D: TRBD2

CDR3: CATSRERGTGEAFF
DNA: TGTGCCACCAGCAGAGAACGGGGTACGGGTGAAGCTTTCTTT
size: once
length: 14
J: TRBJ1-1
V: TRBV15
D: NA

CDR3: CATQGPSSYEQYF
DNA: TGTGCCACACAGGGACCTTCTTCCTACGAGCAGTACTTC
size: NA
length: 13
J: TRBJ2-7
V: TRBV19
D: NA

CDR3: CASSFEGFETQYF
DNA: TGTGCCAGCAGCTTCGAAGGTTTCGAGACCCAGTACTTC
size: NA
length: 13
J: TRBJ2-5
V: TRBV5-4
D: NA

CDR3: CASRQTAREKLFF
DNA: TGTGCCAGCAGGCAGACGGCCCGAGAAAAACTGTTTTTT
size: NA
length: 13
J: TRBJ1-4
V: TRBV28
D: NA

CDR3: CASSYGTSSYEQYF
DNA: TGTGCCAGCAGCTACGGGACGTCCTCCTACGAGCAGTACTTC
size: NA
length: 14
J: TRBJ2-7
V: TRBV5-4
D: NA

CDR3: CASSRGWAPAEQYF
DNA: TGTGCCAGCAGTCGGGGGTGGGCGCCCGCCGAGCAGTACTTC
size: NA
length: 14
J: TRBJ2-7
V: TRBV6-1
D: NA

CDR3: CASSEAGLPNTEAFF
DNA: TGCGCCAGCAGTGAAGCGGGACTGCCGAACACTGAAGCTTTCTTT
size: NA
length: 15
J: TRBJ1-1
V: TRBV10-2
D: NA